A selection of T cell receptor beta chains follows, all from one sample in a study of beta chain features in type 1 diabetes. Using immunoSEQ multiplex PCR, the repertoire was profiled, and TCRdb retains in-frame clones only, with some absent. Seen here are about 160,000 clones, roughly 7.1% observed once, and the top ten hold about 1%. Source material: central memory CD4+ T cells from blood. The receptors here all came from a woman aged 40-49 years with type 1 diabetes. CDR3s include the opening cysteine and the closing phenylalanine or tryptophan. The order of the fields is V gene, clone size, J gene, D gene, CDR3 protein, CDR3 DNA. D genes are given only for firm matches. Clone size is stated in some rows and not others, as once, few, many or a class when expanded.

v_call: TRBV27
clone_size: NA
j_call: TRBJ2-2
d_call: NA
cdr3_aa: CASSSRVNTGELFF
cdr3_nt: TGTGCCAGCAGTTCCAGGGTGAACACCGGGGAGCTGTTTTTT

v_call: TRBV21-1
clone_size: few
j_call: TRBJ1-2
d_call: NA
cdr3_aa: CASGALYGYTF
cdr3_nt: TGTGCCAGCGGGGCGTTATATGGCTACACCTTC

v_call: TRBV29-1
clone_size: many
j_call: TRBJ1-2
d_call: TRBD1
cdr3_aa: CSAGTVSGYTF
cdr3_nt: TGCAGCGCCGGGACAGTTAGTGGCTACACCTTC

v_call: TRBV19
clone_size: NA
j_call: TRBJ1-1
d_call: NA
cdr3_aa: CASSPGDKMNTEAFF
cdr3_nt: TGTGCCAGTAGTCCCGGGGACAAGATGAACACTGAAGCTTTCTTT

v_call: TRBV15
clone_size: few
j_call: TRBJ2-1
d_call: NA
cdr3_aa: CATSRGFEEDNEQFF
cdr3_nt: TGTGCCACCAGCAGAGGGTTTGAGGAGGACAATGAGCAGTTCTTC

v_call: TRBV30
clone_size: NA
j_call: TRBJ1-4
d_call: NA
cdr3_aa: CACPGLKNEKLFF
cdr3_nt: TGTGCCTGTCCGGGACTTAAGAATGAAAAACTGTTTTTT

v_call: TRBV28
clone_size: few
j_call: TRBJ1-5
d_call: TRBD1
cdr3_aa: CASSLGQGGQPQHF
cdr3_nt: TGTGCCAGCAGTTTAGGACAGGGAGGCCAGCCCCAGCATTTT

v_call: TRBV5-1
clone_size: NA
j_call: TRBJ2-6
d_call: NA
cdr3_aa: CASSLTPGLSGANVLTF
cdr3_nt: TGCGCCAGCAGCTTGACTCCAGGGCTCTCTGGGGCCAACGTCCTGACTTTC

v_call: TRBV7-6
clone_size: NA
j_call: TRBJ2-7
d_call: NA
cdr3_aa: CASSSFAEGYEQYF
cdr3_nt: TGTGCCAGCAGCTCCTTCGCTGAGGGTTACGAGCAGTACTTC

v_call: TRBV15
clone_size: NA
j_call: TRBJ1-4
d_call: NA
cdr3_aa: CATSRELTGRNEKLFF
cdr3_nt: TGTGCCACCAGCAGAGAACTCACAGGGCGTAATGAAAAACTGTTTTTT

v_call: TRBV4-2
clone_size: NA
j_call: TRBJ2-4
d_call: TRBD2
cdr3_aa: CASSQDATSGGGRAKNIQYF
cdr3_nt: TGTGCCAGCAGCCAAGATGCGACTAGCGGGGGGGGCCGAGCCAAAAACATTCAGTACTTC

v_call: TRBV14
clone_size: few
j_call: TRBJ2-1
d_call: TRBD2
cdr3_aa: CASSRLAGDNEQFF
cdr3_nt: TGTGCCAGCAGCAGACTAGCGGGGGACAATGAGCAGTTCTTC

v_call: TRBV5-1
clone_size: few
j_call: TRBJ1-3
d_call: NA
cdr3_aa: CASSPGTSGNTIYF
cdr3_nt: TGCGCCAGCAGCCCCGGGACTAGTGGAAACACCATATATTTT

v_call: TRBV29-1
clone_size: NA
j_call: TRBJ1-2
d_call: NA
cdr3_aa: CSVAEGADGYTF
cdr3_nt: TGCAGCGTTGCTGAGGGCGCGGATGGCTACACCTTC

v_call: TRBV6-5
clone_size: few
j_call: TRBJ1-1
d_call: NA
cdr3_aa: CASRVGGYTEAFF
cdr3_nt: TGTGCCAGCAGGGTTGGGGGCTACACTGAAGCTTTCTTT

v_call: TRBV6-5
clone_size: NA
j_call: TRBJ1-2
d_call: NA
cdr3_aa: CATLGGRTVTGGYTF
cdr3_nt: TGTGCCACTCTGGGGGGTCGGACCGTGACGGGGGGCTACACCTTC

v_call: TRBV19
clone_size: NA
j_call: TRBJ2-1
d_call: TRBD2
cdr3_aa: CASSKNSGSSYNEQFF
cdr3_nt: TGTGCCAGTAGTAAAAATAGCGGGAGCTCCTACAATGAGCAGTTCTTC

v_call: TRBV5-1
clone_size: NA
j_call: TRBJ2-1
d_call: NA
cdr3_aa: CASSSVSDEQFF
cdr3_nt: TGCGCCAGCAGCTCCGTCTCTGATGAGCAGTTCTTC

v_call: TRBV5-8
clone_size: few
j_call: TRBJ2-5
d_call: NA
cdr3_aa: CASSLEARTETQYF
cdr3_nt: TGTGCCAGCAGCTTGGAAGCCCGAACGGAGACCCAGTACTTC

v_call: TRBV5-1
clone_size: few
j_call: TRBJ2-5
d_call: TRBD1
cdr3_aa: CASRATGGGETQYF
cdr3_nt: TGCGCCAGCAGGGCGACAGGGGGAGGAGAGACCCAGTACTTC

v_call: TRBV6-6
clone_size: NA
j_call: TRBJ2-7
d_call: TRBD2
cdr3_aa: CASSPGTSGGVPYF
cdr3_nt: TGTGCCAGCAGTCCTGGCACTAGCGGGGGGGTGCCGTACTTC

v_call: TRBV19
clone_size: few
j_call: TRBJ1-5
d_call: TRBD1
cdr3_aa: CATGQGGQPQHF
cdr3_nt: TGTGCCACAGGACAGGGAGGACAGCCCCAGCATTTT

v_call: TRBV7-9
clone_size: NA
j_call: TRBJ1-5
d_call: TRBD1
cdr3_aa: CASSPNRQGDQPQHF
cdr3_nt: TGTGCCAGCAGCCCGAACCGACAGGGGGATCAGCCCCAGCATTTT

v_call: TRBV11-2
clone_size: few
j_call: TRBJ1-5
d_call: TRBD1
cdr3_aa: CASSLGQGYQPQHF
cdr3_nt: TGTGCCAGCAGCTTAGGACAGGGTTATCAGCCCCAGCATTTT

v_call: TRBV28
clone_size: few
j_call: TRBJ1-1
d_call: TRBD1
cdr3_aa: CASTFPQGQGRPEAFF
cdr3_nt: TGTGCCAGCACCTTCCCCCAGGGACAGGGGAGGCCTGAAGCTTTCTTT

v_call: TRBV14
clone_size: few
j_call: TRBJ1-2
d_call: TRBD1
cdr3_aa: CASSQDRGTALRGYTF
cdr3_nt: TGTGCCAGCAGCCAAGATCGAGGGACAGCTCTCCGAGGCTACACCTTC

v_call: TRBV7-9
clone_size: NA
j_call: TRBJ1-2
d_call: NA
cdr3_aa: CASSAGGIYGYTF
cdr3_nt: TGTGCCAGCAGCGCCGGGGGAATCTATGGCTACACCTTC

v_call: TRBV6-5
clone_size: NA
j_call: TRBJ2-7
d_call: NA
cdr3_aa: CASRRRGNYEQYF
cdr3_nt: TGTGCCAGCCGGAGGCGAGGGAACTACGAGCAGTACTTC

v_call: TRBV9
clone_size: NA
j_call: TRBJ2-1
d_call: TRBD1
cdr3_aa: CASSQMDRGSNEQFF
cdr3_nt: TGTGCCAGCAGCCAAATGGACAGGGGAAGCAATGAGCAGTTCTTC

v_call: TRBV5-1
clone_size: NA
j_call: TRBJ1-2
d_call: NA
cdr3_aa: CASVGQLDYGYTF
cdr3_nt: TGCGCCAGCGTCGGACAGCTGGACTATGGCTACACCTTC

v_call: TRBV30
clone_size: NA
j_call: TRBJ2-1
d_call: TRBD2
cdr3_aa: CAWSSSGSIVQFF
cdr3_nt: TGTGCCTGGAGCTCTAGCGGGAGTATAGTACAGTTCTTC

v_call: TRBV7-6
clone_size: many
j_call: TRBJ2-3
d_call: TRBD1
cdr3_aa: CASSRDSGTDTQYF
cdr3_nt: TGTGCCAGCAGCCGGGACAGCGGCACAGATACGCAGTATTTT

v_call: TRBV5-1
clone_size: NA
j_call: TRBJ2-1
d_call: TRBD1
cdr3_aa: CASGDRGDNEQFF
cdr3_nt: TGCGCCAGCGGTGACAGGGGGGACAATGAGCAGTTCTTC

v_call: TRBV6-6
clone_size: once
j_call: TRBJ2-2
d_call: NA
cdr3_aa: CASSPPGTGELFF
cdr3_nt: TGTGCCAGCAGTCCCCCCGGCACCGGGGAGCTGTTTTTT

v_call: TRBV7-3
clone_size: NA
j_call: TRBJ2-6
d_call: NA
cdr3_aa: CASSLDSSGANVLTF
cdr3_nt: TGTGCCAGCAGCCTAGACAGTTCTGGGGCCAACGTCCTGACTTTC

v_call: TRBV30
clone_size: many
j_call: TRBJ2-1
d_call: TRBD2
cdr3_aa: CAWSVRGGQFF
cdr3_nt: TGTGCCTGGAGTGTACGGGGGGGGCAGTTCTTC

v_call: TRBV11-2
clone_size: few
j_call: TRBJ2-7
d_call: NA
cdr3_aa: CASSRPPGYEQYF
cdr3_nt: TGTGCCAGCAGCCGCCCTCCGGGATACGAGCAGTACTTC

v_call: TRBV2
clone_size: many
j_call: TRBJ2-2
d_call: TRBD1
cdr3_aa: CASSSQGDAGELFF
cdr3_nt: TGTGCCAGCAGTTCTCAGGGGGATGCCGGGGAGCTGTTTTTT

v_call: TRBV18
clone_size: few
j_call: TRBJ2-1
d_call: TRBD1
cdr3_aa: CASSPGRDRVSNEQFF
cdr3_nt: TGTGCCAGCTCACCGGGGCGAGACAGGGTGTCCAATGAGCAGTTCTTC